This is a list of T cell receptor beta chains from one sample in a study of shared clonotypes between healthy human individuals. TCRdb keeps only in-frame clones here, not all; method: immunoSEQ multiplex PCR. The repertoire holds 450,000 to 500,000 clones, with over 70% as singletons. Material for sequencing was PBMCs. These TCRs come from a middle-aged woman in good health. Some clones in this sample may be carry-over from other donors' samples. Each CDR3 is given with its conserved first and last residue. A D gene is named only where the DNA matches it firmly. Expanded clones get a size class; other rows say once, few or many, or leave the size out.

d_call,clone_size,j_call,v_call,cdr3_nt,cdr3_aa
TRBD2,-,TRBJ2-1,TRBV27,TGTGCCAGCAGTCCGCGACTAGCGGGAGTGGAAGAGCAGTTCTTC,CASSPRLAGVEEQFF
TRBD2,few,TRBJ2-5,TRBV28,TGTGCCAGCAGTTTATCCGGGGAGGGAGGGGAGACCCAGTACTTC,CASSLSGEGGETQYF
-,-,TRBJ2-6,TRBV10-3,TGTGCCATCAGGGCCCCCGGGGGGGCCAACGTCCTGACTTTC,CAIRAPGGANVLTF
-,-,TRBJ2-2,TRBV28,TGTGCCAGCAGGGGGGGTCCGAACACCGGGGAGCTGTTTTTT,CASRGGPNTGELFF
TRBD1,-,TRBJ2-1,TRBV18,TGTGCCAGCTCTCTCACAGGGGGCTTTTACAATGAGCAGTTCTTC,CASSLTGGFYNEQFF
TRBD2,once,TRBJ2-7,TRBV10-2,TGCGCTAGCGGGATGGCCCACGAGCAGTACTTC,CASGMAHEQYF
-,-,TRBJ2-2,TRBV18,TGTGCCAGCTCACCACCGTCTACCGGGGAGCTGTTTTTT,CASSPPSTGELFF
TRBD1,-,TRBJ1-1,TRBV5-8,TGTGCCAGCAGCTTGGGGACAGGGGGTGAAGCTTTCTTT,CASSLGTGGEAFF
TRBD2,-,TRBJ2-3,TRBV18,TGTGCCAGCTCACCCGTGGGGACTAGTGGGGATACGCAGTATTTT,CASSPVGTSGDTQYF
TRBD1,-,TRBJ2-3,TRBV28,TGTGCCAGCAGTTTTCAACCGGGACAGGGGCCTGTAGGTACGCAGTATTTT,CASSFQPGQGPVGTQYF
-,once,TRBJ2-5,TRBV6-1,TGTGCCAGCAGTGAAGCGACTAGGCAAGAGACCCAGTACTTC,CASSEATRQETQYF
-,once,TRBJ1-2,TRBV28,TGTGCCAGCAGTACAGGGACCATCGGGGGCTATGGCTACACCTTC,CASSTGTIGGYGYTF
-,-,TRBJ2-5,TRBV28,TGTGCCAGCGGACTCGGTGTACAAGAGACCCAGTACTTC,CASGLGVQETQYF
-,-,TRBJ2-1,TRBV7-2,TGTGCCAGCAGCTCCACTAGCTCCCCGCCTTACAATGAGCAGTTCTTC,CASSSTSSPPYNEQFF
-,-,TRBJ1-2,TRBV5-4,TGTGCCAGCAGCTTGGAAACAGGGCATGGCTACACCTTC,CASSLETGHGYTF
-,-,TRBJ2-2,TRBV18,TGTGCCAGCTCCCCTTTCCGGAACACCCTTGCGGCCAACACCGGGGAGCTGTTTTTT,CASSPFRNTLAANTGELFF
TRBD2,few,TRBJ2-7,TRBV7-3,TGTGCCAGCAGCTTGACCGTAGCGGGAGGAACGGAGCAGTACTTC,CASSLTVAGGTEQYF
-,-,TRBJ1-1,TRBV6-1,TGTGCCAGCAGTGAAGTGGGGTCCGACACTGAAGCTTTCTTT,CASSEVGSDTEAFF
-,-,TRBJ2-6,TRBV11-3,TGTGCCAGCAGCCCGTTTAGTGGGGCCAACGTCCTGACTTTC,CASSPFSGANVLTF
-,-,TRBJ2-7,TRBV28,TGTGCCAGCAGTCGACAGGTCCCCTACGAGCAGTACTTC,CASSRQVPYEQYF
TRBD2,-,TRBJ2-5,TRBV19,TGTGCCAGTAGTTCCGGGACTACAATCCAAGAGACCCAGTACTTC,CASSSGTTIQETQYF
TRBD2,-,TRBJ2-7,TRBV7-9,TGTGCCAGCAGCCCACCGGGAGGGGACGAGCAGTACTTC,CASSPPGGDEQYF
TRBD2,once,TRBJ2-7,TRBV30,TGTGCCTGGAGTGTCTCTAGCGGGGCCTACGAGCAGTACTTC,CAWSVSSGAYEQYF
-,-,TRBJ1-1,TRBV10-3,TGTGCCATCAGTGAGACGATACGGTCGAACACTGAAGCTTTCTTT,CAISETIRSNTEAFF
TRBD1,-,TRBJ1-1,TRBV18,TGTGCCAGCTCACTCCTCGGACAGGGTATGAACACTGAAGCTTTCTTT,CASSLLGQGMNTEAFF
-,-,TRBJ1-1,TRBV28,TGTGCCAGCAGTTTACGGGGGTTCGGCACTGAAGCTTTCTTT,CASSLRGFGTEAFF
TRBD1,-,TRBJ2-7,TRBV2,TGTGCCAGCTCCCGACAGGGGGCCCCCTACGAGCAGTACTTC,CASSRQGAPYEQYF
-,-,TRBJ1-5,TRBV15,TGTGCCACCAGCAACGACAGGACCCATCAGCCCCAGCATTTT,CATSNDRTHQPQHF
-,-,TRBJ2-2,TRBV29-1,TGCAGCCACTCGGGGGTCACCGGGGAGCTGTTTTTT,CSHSGVTGELFF
TRBD1,-,TRBJ1-2,TRBV6-5,TGTGCCAGCAGTTACTCTGGGAGGGGGCTAAGCTATGGCTACACCTTC,CASSYSGRGLSYGYTF
-,-,TRBJ1-4,TRBV4-1,TGCGCCAGCAGCCAAGATCTGCAGGGAACGGGGAAACTGTTTTTT,CASSQDLQGTGKLFF
-,-,TRBJ2-7,TRBV6-1,TGTGCCAGCAGTGAAATTGGTCCTCCCTACGAGCAGTACTTC,CASSEIGPPYEQYF
-,-,TRBJ2-5,TRBV18,TGTGCCAGCTCACCACCGGAGCGGGCCCGACGGGAGACCCAGTACTTC,CASSPPERARRETQYF
-,-,TRBJ1-3,TRBV15,TGTGCCACCAGCAGCCGCCGGGTCACTGGAAACACCATATATTTT,CATSSRRVTGNTIYF
TRBD1,many,TRBJ2-7,TRBV4-1,TGCGCCAGCAGCCAGGACAGGGCGGGAGAGCAGTACTTC,CASSQDRAGEQYF
TRBD2,-,TRBJ2-3,TRBV13,TGTGCCAGCAGCTTAGGGACTAGCGGGCCAGATACGCAGTATTTT,CASSLGTSGPDTQYF
-,-,TRBJ1-2,TRBV2,TGTGCCAGCAGTGAAGCGAGAGGGGAGTATGGCTACACCTTC,CASSEARGEYGYTF
TRBD2,-,TRBJ2-7,TRBV4-1,TGCGCCAGCAGCCAAGGGGGACTAGCGGGAGCCTACGAGCAGTACTTC,CASSQGGLAGAYEQYF
-,-,TRBJ1-5,TRBV7-8,TGTGCCAGCAGCTTAGGGGGACACTATAGCAATCAGCCCCAGCATTTT,CASSLGGHYSNQPQHF
-,-,TRBJ2-1,TRBV29-1,TGCAGCGTTGCACTGCCGACGGTCTCCTACAATGAGCAGTTCTTC,CSVALPTVSYNEQFF
-,few,TRBJ2-3,TRBV28,TGTGCCAGCAGTTCCCCCTTAGATACGCAGTATTTT,CASSSPLDTQYF
TRBD2,-,TRBJ2-5,TRBV28,TGTGCCAGCGCACGTGAGGGACTAGCGGGAGAGACCCAGTACTTC,CASAREGLAGETQYF
TRBD2,-,TRBJ2-6,TRBV11-2,TGTGCCAGCAGCTCGGGACTAGCGGGAGCCCCTGGGGCCAACGTCCTGACTTTC,CASSSGLAGAPGANVLTF
TRBD2,-,TRBJ2-1,TRBV29-1,TGCAGCGTTGACCCGGGACTAGCGGGAGGAAGGGCTGAGCAGTTCTTC,CSVDPGLAGGRAEQFF
TRBD2,-,TRBJ2-1,TRBV5-1,TGCGCCAGCAGCTACCCCGGGACTAGGACTTTCGATGAGCAGTTCTTC,CASSYPGTRTFDEQFF
TRBD2,-,TRBJ2-1,TRBV25-1,TGTGCCAGCAGTGAAAGGGCTAGCGGGAGGGCCGGGGAGCAGTTCTTC,CASSERASGRAGEQFF
TRBD1,-,TRBJ1-1,TRBV18,TGTGCCAGCTCACCATCCCGGACAGGGCTTGAAGCTTTCTTT,CASSPSRTGLEAFF
TRBD2,-,TRBJ2-7,TRBV28,TGTGCCAGCAGTATCCCGGGAGGGAGAACCTACGAGCAGTACTTC,CASSIPGGRTYEQYF
-,few,TRBJ1-1,TRBV5-1,TGCGCCAGCAGCTTGTCAAGGAACACTGAAGCTTTCTTT,CASSLSRNTEAFF
TRBD1,few,TRBJ2-1,TRBV27,TGTGCCAGCAGACGCACAGGGGGTCGGGACAATGAGCAGTTCTTC,CASRRTGGRDNEQFF
TRBD2,-,TRBJ2-5,TRBV7-9,TGTGCCAGCAGCTTAACCACTAGCGGTCAAGAGACCCAGTACTTC,CASSLTTSGQETQYF